The 13 T cell receptor beta chains given below trace back to one sample, sequenced in a study of cytomegalovirus exposure and HLA in healthy donors (dated by TCRdb to between 2016 and 2019). Library preparation used the immunoSEQ multiplex PCR assay. A mixture of 60 forward primers for TCR Vbeta segments and 13 reverse primers for TCR Jbeta segments was used in the multiplex PCR. What TCRdb holds here is the immuneACCESS table cut down to in-frame rearrangements. Part of the clones is not present; checked against another copy, under half of the missing clones reflect an unresolved V gene, and the others are unexplained. The table for this sample lists approximately 110,000 clones; 77% of them were counted only once. The top ten clones comprise roughly 13% of the sample. The sequenced sample consisted of PBMCs. These receptors came from a woman aged 40 to 50 in good health and CMV-seropositive.

About this clone: Relative to the germline gene, one junction end is altered; a read error may explain this. The V gene is TRBV7-7, the J gene TRBJ2-5; 9 bases are shared with TRBD2. The germline CDR1 and CDR2 sequences are SSHAT and FNYEAQ (reference sequence). The CDR3 contains 15 residues. The CDR3 DNA is TGTGCTAGCAGCTTAGATAGCGGGAGTAAAGAGACCCAGTACTTC. This sequence encodes CASSLDSGSKETQYF.

The chain has TRBV5-1 and TRBJ1-3; maybe TRBD1 (6 bases). Per germline, CDR1 SGHRS and CDR2 YFSETQ. This CDR3 has 15 residues. Trimming shortened V by 3 bases and J by 5 bases, and 15 bases separated the two germline ends. The CDR3 reads CASSSTGQARNTIYF. The CDR3 nucleotides read TGCGCCAGCAGCTCGACAGGTCAGGCCAGAAACACCATATATTTT. Full variable domain (outside the CDR3, taken from reference TRBV5-1 and TRBJ1-3): KAGVTQTPRYLIKTRGQQVTLSCSPISGHRSVSWYQQTPGQGLQFLFEYFSETQRNKGNFPGRFSGRQFSNSRSEMNVSTLELGDSALYLCASSSTGQARNTIYFGEGSWLTVV.

The chain is built from TRBV28 and TRBJ2-1; D is ambiguous. V was clipped by 2 bases and J by 4 bases, with 3 bases between them. This CDR3 has 12 amino acids. CDR1 MDHEN and CDR2 SYDVKM come from the germline V gene. The CDR3 DNA follows: TGTGCCAGCAGTTTACGGTACAATGAGCAGTTCTTC. Translating gives CASSLRYNEQFF.

The chain joins TRBV7-8 to TRBJ1-4; 10 positions agree with TRBD1. Germline V CDR1 and CDR2: SGHVS, FQNEAQ. CDR3 length: 15 residues. Trimming cost V 4 bases and J 6 bases; bases outside gene matches: 5. CDR3 amino acids: CASSSTGGRDEKLFF. The CDR3 DNA reads as TGTGCCAGCAGCTCGACAGGGGGCAGGGATGAAAAACTGTTTTTT.

The CDR3 DNA follows: TGTGCCAGCAGCCAACCAGTTGGGGCTTATTACGAGCAGTACTTC. Translation gives CASSQPVGAYYEQYF. V is TRBV7-9 and J is TRBJ2-7; the D gene is possibly TRBD1 (5 bases). This CDR3 contains 15 residues. The germline V gene has CDR1 SEHNR and CDR2 FQNEAQ (reference sequence). Trimming left V 5 bases short and J 4 bases short, with 18 bases between.

This clone was seen a handful of times. This chain links TRBV9 with TRBJ2-1, with 10 bases that match TRBD2. The V segment lost 3 bases and the J segment 2 bases; nucleotides outside the gene matches: 5. The CDR3 covers 16 residues. CDR1 is SGDLS and CDR2 is YYNGEE in the germline V gene. The CDR3 nucleotides read TGTGCCAGCAGCGGGGAAGCGGGAGGGCCCTACAATGAGCAGTTCTTC. Its translation is CASSGEAGGPYNEQFF.

This clone was recorded once. The genes are TRBV5-1 and TRBJ2-2; weak D call: TRBD1 (6 bases). The CDR3 is 16 residues long. V was pared by 3 bases and J by 2 bases, with 14 bases between. Germline CDR1 and CDR2: SGHRS and YFSETQ. The CDR3 is CASSSSNRVNTGELFF. The CDR3 region has the DNA TGCGCCAGCAGCTCGAGCAACAGGGTAAACACCGGGGAGCTGTTTTTT.

In this sample, this clone turned up once. J is TRBJ2-1 and V is TRBV15, with D uncertain. CDR3 length equals 14 residues. The germline V gene encodes CDR1 LNHNV and CDR2 YYDKDF (reference sequence). V lost 8 bases, J lost 7 bases, and 18 bases lay in between. In DNA form, the CDR3 reads TGTGCCACCCGGAGTTCCTTTGGTGGGAATGAGCAGTTCTTC. It specifies CATRSSFGGNEQFF.

This rearrangement joins TRBV2 to TRBJ1-4; D gene unclear. The CDR3 covers 13 residues. The germline CDR1 and CDR2 sequences are SNHLY and FYNNEI. Deletions cut 8 bases from V and 10 bases from J, with 17 bases between. The DNA for the CDR3 is TGTGCCAGCGTTATAGAGGGCGGGTCAAAACTGTTTTTT. Its translation is CASVIEGGSKLFF.

The genes are TRBV5-1 and TRBJ1-1, with no clear D. This CDR3 has 16 amino acids. V gave up 0 bases and J gave up 1 base, with 13 bases separating them. The germline gives CDR1 SGHRS, CDR2 YFSETQ. The CDR3 sequence: CASSLVGETRNTEAFF. CDR3 coding DNA: TGCGCCAGCAGCTTGGTTGGAGAAACAAGGAACACTGAAGCTTTCTTT.

This clone was recorded once. This chain connects TRBV18 to TRBJ1-1; 9 bases fit TRBD1. CDR1 KGHSH and CDR2 LQKENI come from the germline V gene. Losses at the gene ends were 3 bases for V and 0 bases for J; bases not matched to a gene: 8. The CDR3 contains 17 residues. CDR3 in DNA: TGTGCCAGCTCACCGAACTTAGGACAGGGGCTGAACACTGAAGCTTTCTTT. This sequence encodes CASSPNLGQGLNTEAFF. The whole variable domain, remainder taken from reference TRBV18 and TRBJ1-1, is NAGVMQNPRHLVRRRGQEARLRCSPMKGHSHVYWYRQLPEEGLKFMVYLQKENIIDESGMPKERFSAEFPKEGPSILRIQQVVRGDSAAYFCASSPNLGQGLNTEAFFGQGTRLTVV.

The rearrangement uses TRBV5-1 and TRBJ2-2, with TRBD2 matching 8 bases. Germline V lookup: CDR1 SGHRS, CDR2 YFSETQ. The CDR3 has 15 amino acids. V dropped 0 bases and J dropped 5; count of bases not matched to a gene: 3. CDR3 nucleotide sequence: TGCGCCAGCAGCTTGGCGGGAGGGGAAACCGGGGAGCTGTTTTTT. It translates to CASSLAGGETGELFF.

This chain uses TRBV30 with TRBJ1-5; weak D call: TRBD1 (5 bases). The CDR3 covers 16 residues. Looked up from germline, CDR1 is GTSNPN and CDR2 is SVGIG (reference sequence). Trimming removed 0 bases from V and 5 bases from J, with 17 bases in between. CDR3 sequence reads: CAWSVDEGRGDQPQHF. For the CDR3, the DNA is TGTGCCTGGAGTGTAGACGAGGGGAGGGGAGATCAGCCCCAGCATTTT.